Below are 9 T cell receptor beta chains sequenced from a single sample in a study of blood T cell repertoires in COVID-19 (dated by TCRdb to 2020 to 2021). Receptor libraries were prepared by the immunoSEQ multiplex PCR assay. Imported from immuneACCESS, the table was reduced by TCRdb to in-frame sequences with V and J called. These copies leave out some clones; in studies compared against another copy, an unresolved V gene accounts for under half, and the cause of the remainder is not known. Within this sample are 100,000 to 150,000 clones, with roughly 91% of them counted one time only. The top ten clones comprise less than 5.5% of the sample. Sample: peripheral blood. The receptor set was obtained from a man aged 60 to 75 with COVID-19, enrolled during active disease.

The chain uses TRBV5-1 and TRBJ2-7, with 9 bases lining up with TRBD2. V gave up 2 bases and J gave up 0 bases; unmatched junction bases: 9. Germline loops: CDR1 SGHRS, CDR2 YFSETQ. CDR3 size: 17 residues. The CDR3 is CASSFVPSGATSYEQYF. The CDR3 coding sequence is TGCGCCAGCAGCTTTGTTCCTAGCGGGGCTACCTCCTACGAGCAGTACTTC. The whole variable domain, filled in from reference TRBV5-1 and TRBJ2-7, reads KAGVTQTPRYLIKTRGQQVTLSCSPISGHRSVSWYQQTPGQGLQFLFEYFSETQRNKGNFPGRFSGRQFSNSRSEMNVSTLELGDSALYLCASSFVPSGATSYEQYFGPGTRLTVT.

The chain joins TRBV7-9 to TRBJ1-4, with D perhaps TRBD1 (6 bases). The V end lost 3 bases, the J end lost 8 bases, and 13 bases lay between the germline ends. Per the germline V gene, CDR1 is SEHNR and CDR2 is FQNEAQ (reference sequence). The CDR3 has 14 residues. This CDR3 reads CASSFEGDGEKLFF. The DNA of the CDR3 is TGTGCCAGCAGCTTCGAGGGGGATGGGGAAAAACTGTTTTTT.

This chain connects TRBV19 to TRBJ1-5, with 7 bases matching TRBD1. With 6 bases clipped from V and 0 bases from J, the junction kept 8 bases outside the gene matches. The CDR3 loop spans 16 amino acids. Germline assignment: CDR1 LNHDA and CDR2 SQIVND (reference sequence). Here the CDR3 DNA reads TGTGCCAGTAGAGTGGCAGGGGGTATTAGCAATCAGCCCCAGCATTTT. Its translation: CASRVAGGISNQPQHF.

The V call is TRBV19, the J call TRBJ1-2, with D tentatively TRBD1 (6 bases). Germline V gene lookup returns CDR1 LNHDA and CDR2 SQIVND (reference sequence). There are 16 residues in the CDR3. V was trimmed by 6 bases and J by 2 bases, leaving 19 bases between them. CDR3 DNA sequence: TGTGCCAGTAGCTCTATACGGGACACCGGAAACTATGGCTACACCTTC. Residues: CASSSIRDTGNYGYTF.

This clone was picked up one time. V and J are TRBV21-1 and TRBJ1-5; whether TRBD1, the table's D call, matches the DNA was not checked. TRBV21-1 is listed as a pseudogene. CDR3 length equals 13 residues. In DNA form, the CDR3 reads TGTGCCAGCAGGGACAGGGCCTTCCGTTCCCAGCATTTT. It specifies CASRDRAFRSQHF.

This chain links TRBV18 with TRBJ1-3; 8 nucleotides match TRBD1. The junction had 5 bases not matched to a gene; V was cut back by 4 bases and J by 0 bases. Germline CDR1 reads KGHSH; CDR2 reads LQKENI. The CDR3 has 16 residues. This CDR3 is CASSRQGYSSGNTIYF. In DNA, the CDR3 is TGTGCCAGCTCACGACAGGGGTACAGCTCTGGAAACACCATATATTTT.

This clone was counted once. The chain carries TRBV6-1 and TRBJ1-5; no reliable D call. Germline V lookup: CDR1 MNHNS, CDR2 SASEGT. V lost 3 bases and J lost 11, with 14 bases in between. The CDR3 consists of 13 residues. The CDR3: CASSEVAGWSQHF. CDR3 bases: TGTGCCAGCAGTGAGGTCGCCGGGTGGTCCCAGCATTTT.

CDR3: CASSLGGSMNTEAFF. The CDR3 DNA follows: TGTGCCAGCAGCTTGGGAGGCAGCATGAACACTGAAGCTTTCTTT. This chain links TRBV5-4 with TRBJ1-1; D ambiguous. There are 15 residues in the CDR3. V gave up 0 bases and J gave up 0 bases, with 9 bases separating them. Germline V gene sequence: CDR1 SGHNT, CDR2 YYREEE (reference sequence).

The J gene is TRBJ2-3, the V gene TRBV6-2 or TRBV6-3; TRBD1 might be the D (6 bases). The ends were cut back, 6 bases at V and 13 bases at J, with 17 bases in the middle. Germline CDR1 is MNHEY and CDR2 is SVGEGT. This CDR3 has 12 amino acids. The DNA for the CDR3 is TGTGCCAGCAGCAGGACAGCTGTGCTTGAGTATTTT. Amino acids: CASSRTAVLEYF.